This is a list of T cell receptor beta chains from one sample in a study of blood T cell repertoires in COVID-19. Sequencing was performed with immunoSEQ multiplex PCR; in TCRdb, only in-frame clones are kept and a portion is missing. The table records around 140,000 clones, 70% to 85% of them present only once. Sequencing was carried out using peripheral blood. These receptors were taken from a woman aged 80 or over with acute or convalescent COVID-19. Each CDR3 is given with its conserved first and last residue. The D gene is left open where the match is weak. Clone size is given for some rows only: seen once, a few or many times, or a class if the clone is expanded.

d_call	clone_size	v_call	j_call	cdr3_nt	cdr3_aa
TRBD2	-	TRBV7-2	TRBJ2-1	TGTGCCAGCAGCTTCAAAGCGGGGGTAGTAAATGAGCAGTTCTTC	CASSFKAGVVNEQFF
TRBD1	few	TRBV4-1	TRBJ2-5	TGCGCCAGCAGCCAACTCCGACAGGGTAGGGAGACCCAGTACTTC	CASSQLRQGRETQYF
TRBD1	-	TRBV19	TRBJ1-2	TGTGCCAGTAGTCCTGGACAGGGGGCGGCCGGCTACACCTTC	CASSPGQGAAGYTF
-	-	TRBV3-1/TRBV3-2	TRBJ1-1	TGTGCCAGCAGCCAAGTCCCGACAGTACGCGTAGGGAACACTGAAGCTTTCTTT	CASSQVPTVRVGNTEAFF
-	few	TRBV6-5	TRBJ2-7	TGTGCCAGCAGTTACCCCGACAGGTACGAGCAGTACTTC	CASSYPDRYEQYF
TRBD2	few	TRBV4-3	TRBJ2-3	TGCGCCAGCAGCCACGACCGAGCGGGGGGGAACACAGATACGCAGTATTTT	CASSHDRAGGNTDTQYF
-	-	TRBV7-2	TRBJ1-5	TGTGCCTCACAACAGGCCAATCAGCCCCAGCATTTT	CASQQANQPQHF
-	-	TRBV4-1	TRBJ1-1	TGCGCCAGCAGCCAGGGGGGCAGGGGCGGGAGCACTGAAGCTTTCTTT	CASSQGGRGGSTEAFF
-	-	TRBV6-5	TRBJ2-2	TGTGCCAGCCGATACGGAGCGACCGGGGAGCTGTTTTTT	CASRYGATGELFF
-	-	TRBV7-8	TRBJ1-5	TGTGCCAGCAGCTTCATATCAGGGATTAATCAGCCCCAGCATTTT	CASSFISGINQPQHF
TRBD1	-	TRBV6-5	TRBJ1-2	TGTGCCAGCAGTTTGGACAGGAAAGTTAACTATGGCTACACCTTC	CASSLDRKVNYGYTF
-	-	TRBV5-4	TRBJ2-5	TGTGCCAGCAGCTTGGGTGTACTTCTGGAGGCAGAGACCCAGTACTTC	CASSLGVLLEAETQYF
-	-	TRBV21-1	TRBJ1-5	TGTGCCAGCAGCGAAGGGACAGTTAGCAATCAGCCCCAGCATTTT	CASSEGTVSNQPQHF
TRBD1	-	TRBV2	TRBJ2-2	TGTGCCAGCAGTGGACAGGGGGTGAACACCGGGGAGCTGTTTTTT	CASSGQGVNTGELFF
-	few	TRBV18	TRBJ1-6	TGTGCCAGCTCACCACGAAGGAGTAATTCACCCCTCCACTTT	CASSPRRSNSPLHF
-	-	TRBV7-2	TRBJ1-5	TGTGCCAGGAACAGCTATAGCAATCAGCCCCAGCATTTT	CARNSYSNQPQHF
TRBD1	-	TRBV5-6	TRBJ1-2	TGTGCCAGCAGCCTCCCGACAGGGATTAACTATGGCTACACCTTC	CASSLPTGINYGYTF
-	-	TRBV5-4	TRBJ1-2	TGTGCCAGCAGCCGTGAAACAGGAGCGTTTAGTGGCTACACCTTC	CASSRETGAFSGYTF
-	-	TRBV5-6	TRBJ2-7	TGTGCCAGCAGCTTGTTTGGAGGGCAGTTCCAGGGCGAGCAGTACTTC	CASSLFGGQFQGEQYF
TRBD2	-	TRBV10-1	TRBJ2-3	TGCGCCAGCACTGTCGGACTAGCGGGCCATACGCAGTATTTT	CASTVGLAGHTQYF
-	-	TRBV19	TRBJ1-2	TGTGCCTCGAAGGCACACAGTAACTATGGCTACACCTTC	CASKAHSNYGYTF
-	-	TRBV4-1	TRBJ2-3	TGCGCCAGCAGCCCCACAGCTAGCACAGATACGCAGTATTTT	CASSPTASTDTQYF